This TCR beta chain originates from a study of CD8+ T cells in alopecia areata. Study at large: Disease severity was quantified as SALT score of affected scalp area. Whole-study results and caveats: An increase in clonality over normal scalp was evident in lesional scalp, especially alopecia totalis/universalis. Throughout tofacitinib, many expanded lesional clones continued to persist in scalp and blood.

Investigators isolated RNA and reverse transcribed it into cDNA to act as the sequencing template. Sequencing was performed with immunoSEQ multiplex PCR; in TCRdb, only in-frame clones are kept and a portion is missing. The repertoire consists of about 200,000 clones, with around 66% occurring once and the leading ten covering around 4%. Treatment reported: oral pan-JAK inhibitor, 5-10 mg twice daily. The CDR3 sequence is 11 residues long. Germline trimming cut 6 bases from V and 10 bases from J; bases unmatched to any gene: 5. Germline-derived CDR1 and CDR2 are DFQATT and SNEGSKA (reference sequence). Concerning this clone itself: As yet, its antigen is unknown. The same CDR3 can be traced to other DNA sequences in this sample.

The chain combines TRBV20-1 with TRBJ2-1; 8 positions match TRBD2. The receptor comes from a human donor with alopecia areata. Material: CD4+ T cells sorted from blood, obtained at week 4, from a patient treated with tofacitinib. The CDR3 here is CSATRGGEQFF. Written as DNA, the CDR3 is TGCAGTGCCACACGGGGGGGCGAGCAGTTCTTC.